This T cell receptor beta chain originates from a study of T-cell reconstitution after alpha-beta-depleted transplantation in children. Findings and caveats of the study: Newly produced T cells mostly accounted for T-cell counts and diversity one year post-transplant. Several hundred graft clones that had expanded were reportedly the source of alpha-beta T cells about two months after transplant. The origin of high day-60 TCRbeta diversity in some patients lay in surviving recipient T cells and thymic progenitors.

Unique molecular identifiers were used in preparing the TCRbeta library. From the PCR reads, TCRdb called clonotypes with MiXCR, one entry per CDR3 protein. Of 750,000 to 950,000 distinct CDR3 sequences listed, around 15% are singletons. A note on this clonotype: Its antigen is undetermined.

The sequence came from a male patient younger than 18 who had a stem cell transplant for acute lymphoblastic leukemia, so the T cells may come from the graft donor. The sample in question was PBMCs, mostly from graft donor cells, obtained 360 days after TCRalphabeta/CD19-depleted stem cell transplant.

The DNA for the CDR3 is TGTGCCAGCAGTTTCTCCCCTGGTGTAGAGCAGTACTTC. Encoded protein: CASSFSPGVEQYF. The rearrangement joins TRBV12-3 or TRBV12-4 to TRBJ2-7; D not resolved. The CDR3 totals 13 residues. Trimming took 3 bases from V and 7 from J, leaving 13 bases between them.